This paragraph covers one T cell receptor (beta chain) sequence. A read error may produce the germline difference seen at one junction end. The data are from a study of CD8+CD57+ T cells in acquired aplastic anemia. Study as a whole: Sorted CD4+ and CD8+ cells yielded DNA averaging around 3 ug.

The template for TCR beta VDJ and CDR3 sequence profiling was genomic DNA. A single record per CDR3 protein comes from TCRdb applying MiXCR to the reads. The data show about 180,000 distinct CDR3 sequences, with less than 55% seen just once and approximately 3% held by the top ten. This CDR3 is built from 14 residues. Germline V gene lookup returns CDR1 SGHNT and CDR2 YENEEA. J is TRBJ2-2 and V is TRBV11-3; D not certain. Sequencing used sorted CD4+, CD8+, or CD8+CD57+ T cells (not recorded which) from PBMCs. The source is a human donor in good health. The CDR3 nucleotides are TGTGCCGGCAGTCCCAGAGGCCGTAACGGGGAGCTGTTTTTT. As protein: CAGSPRGRNGELFF.